This T cell receptor (beta chain) derives from a study of response to subunit inactivated influenza vaccine. General study findings and limits: Every seasonal influenza vaccination brings in few new T cells, the authors suggested.

TCRdb independently ran MiXCR on the RT-PCR reads; one entry per CDR3 protein. This sample has around 710,000 distinct CDR3 sequences, with roughly 14% found just once. Details on this clonotype: Its antigen is as yet unknown.

Germline lookup yields CDR1 SGHTA and CDR2 FQGNSA. The CDR3 consists of 14 residues. The V and J ends lost 3 bases and 3 bases, in that order; junction bases with no gene match: 2. Sequenced material: PBMCs from blood, taken 14 days before vaccination. The TCR originated in a man in his fifties or sixties who received an inactivated influenza vaccine. This chain connects TRBV7-2 to TRBJ2-7, with 10 bases identical to TRBD1. The CDR3 loop is CASSFDRGHYEQYF. The CDR3 DNA reads as TGTGCCAGCAGCTTCGACAGGGGGCACTACGAGCAGTACTTC.